This T cell receptor beta chain was sequenced for a study of T cells in Graves' hyperthyroidism and ophthalmopathy. Study overall: Peripheral blood was drawn at first diagnosis, prior to all treatment. Overall study findings and caveats: Researchers found most expanded thyroid clonotypes above 0.001 in blood as well.

This clonotype was seen at least ten times. Its matching antigen is unknown. The CDR3 runs to 13 residues. Trimming cost V 6 bases and J 3 bases, with 11 bases left between them. Clinical symptoms, serum thyroxine, TRAb, thyroid ultrasound and orbital computed tomography established diagnosis. The PBMCs had their origin in less than 13 ml of fresh peripheral blood. Authors of the study amplified TCR beta CDR3 regions from RNA transcripts. The HTBI set primed first-round TCR CDR3 RT-PCR. One entry per CDR3 protein results from TCRdb running MiXCR on the multiplex PCR reads. Of 450,000 to 650,000 distinct CDR3 sequences in the sample, 14% were seen once.

The source of this sequence is a woman between 18 and 30 years old with Graves' ophthalmopathy. The V and J genes are TRBV12-3 or TRBV12-4 and TRBJ1-2; tentatively, D is TRBD1 (5 bases). Sequencing was done on a sample of blood. The DNA for the CDR3 is TGTGCCAGCAGCAGTGACAGCTACTATGGCTACACCTTC. Protein sequence: CASSSDSYYGYTF.